This TCR beta chain was retrieved from a study of cytomegalovirus exposure and HLA in healthy donors. Study observations and caveats: A later analysis found that most CMV-associated TCR beta chains appeared HLA-restricted. Analysis performed later found more than 15,000 TCR beta sequences associated with HLA alleles at 0.05 false discovery rate.

The primer mix had 60 Vbeta and 13 Jbeta primers. Clones were sequenced by immunoSEQ multiplex PCR, and TCRdb holds only the in-frame ones, with some missing. The table has about 64,000 clones, 85% seen once. Of note for this clone: Antigen: not known.

The CDR3 length is 15 residues. The V gene end was trimmed by 9 bases and the J gene end by 4 bases; junction bases not matched to a gene: 14. CDR1 is MDHEN and CDR2 is SYDVKM in the germline V gene. Sequencing used PBMCs. This receptor was identified in a female donor in good health and CMV-seronegative. The chain links TRBV28 to TRBJ1-2; TRBD1 agrees at 7 bases. DNA of the CDR3: TGTGCCAGTAAAGGGGGCACTGGAACCTTCTATGGCTACACCTTC. Protein: CASKGGTGTFYGYTF.